The 17 T cell receptor beta chains below come from one sample, sequenced in a study of cytomegalovirus exposure and HLA in healthy donors. The primer mix had 60 Vbeta and 13 Jbeta primers. Produced via immunoSEQ multiplex PCR; TCRdb's table is partial and in-frame only. The sample holds 180,000 or so clones, 82% seen once. Sequencing was carried out using PBMCs. The receptors were gathered from a man aged 35-49 years in good health and CMV-seronegative.

The genes are TRBV14 and TRBJ2-1; TRBD2 agrees at 15 bases. Germline V gives CDR1 SGHDN, CDR2 FVKESK. After removal of 4 bases from V and 0 bases from J, the junction contained 4 bases not matched to a gene. The CDR3 extends over 18 amino acids. The DNA of the CDR3 is TGTGCCAGCAGCCCTTGGACTAGCGGGAGGGCCTCCTACAATGAGCAGTTCTTC. This gives the protein CASSPWTSGRASYNEQFF.

The chain recombines TRBV19 with TRBJ2-7; 7 bases match TRBD2. V gave up 0 bases and J gave up 0 bases; unmatched junction bases: 11. The CDR3 totals 18 residues. Germline lookup yields CDR1 LNHDA and CDR2 SQIVND (reference sequence). Here the CDR3 DNA reads TGTGCCAGTAGTATAGATTTGAGCGGGACGGTGGGCTCCTACGAGCAGTACTTC. Translating gives CASSIDLSGTVGSYEQYF.

This clone has a single count. CDR3 in amino acids: CASSYPPTDTQYF. Written as DNA, the CDR3 is TGTGCCAGCAGTTACCCCCCGACAGATACGCAGTATTTT. The chain recombines TRBV6-5 with TRBJ2-3, with D uncertain. The ends were cut back, 2 bases at V and 3 bases at J, with 6 bases in the middle. The CDR3 is 13 residues long. CDR1 MNHEY and CDR2 SVGAGI come from the germline V gene.

A few counts support this clone. This chain's CDR3 is CASSYSRGTEAFF. The CDR3, as DNA: TGTGCCAGCAGTTACTCGCGGGGAACTGAAGCTTTCTTT. V usage is TRBV6-5 and J usage is TRBJ1-1, with D unclear. The CDR3 is 13 residues long. Germline loops: CDR1 MNHEY, CDR2 SVGAGI. With 0 bases removed from V and 5 bases from J, the gap between germline ends came to 7 bases.

For this clone: A read error may produce the germline difference seen at one junction end. CDR3 sequence (DNA): TGTGTCAGCAGCTTCCCTAGGGGAACCGGGGAGCTGTTTTTT. Its translation is CVSSFPRGTGELFF. The gene calls are TRBV5-4 and TRBJ2-2; D may be TRBD1 (5 bases). CDR1 SGHNT and CDR2 YYREEE come from the germline V gene (reference sequence). This CDR3 is built from 14 residues.

V is TRBV11-2 and J is TRBJ1-4; 7 nucleotides agree with TRBD1. From germline, CDR1 is SGHAT and CDR2 FQNNGV. After removal of 1 base from V and 3 bases from J, the junction contained 2 bases not matched to a gene. The CDR3 has 15 residues. The CDR3 loop is CASSLVTGSNEKLFF. As DNA, the CDR3 is TGTGCCAGCAGCTTAGTGACAGGGTCTAATGAAAAACTGTTTTTT.

V is TRBV11-2 and J is TRBJ2-5; 8 bases fit TRBD1. This CDR3 is 16 amino acids long. Germline CDR1 reads SGHAT; CDR2 reads FQNNGV. Unmatched junction bases numbered 6, after V lost 1 base and J lost 2 bases. The CDR3 DNA reads as TGTGCCAGCAGCTTAGGCTGGGGACAGGTACAAGAGACCCAGTACTTC. Amino acids: CASSLGWGQVQETQYF.

This chain connects TRBV11-2 to TRBJ2-5; 7 bases are shared with TRBD2. The CDR3 runs to 14 residues. In germline, CDR1 is SGHAT, CDR2 FQNNGV. With V trimmed by 5 bases and J by 5 bases, 8 bases remained unmatched. The chain's CDR3 is CASSLAVLGETQYF. The CDR3 DNA follows: TGTGCCAGCAGCCTAGCGGTACTAGGGGAGACCCAGTACTTC.

The chain links TRBV28 to TRBJ1-5; D unresolved. This CDR3 has 18 residues. Per germline, CDR1 MDHEN and CDR2 SYDVKM. Trimming took off 10 bases at V and 6 bases at J, with 31 bases between the two ends. The CDR3 region has the DNA TGTGCCACCCATGGGAGGAGCAGAATTTGGGGAAGTATTCAGCCCCAGCATTTT. Amino acid sequence: CATHGRSRIWGSIQPQHF.

The chain is built from TRBV7-6 and TRBJ2-1; D is perhaps TRBD2 (5 bases). Trimming removed 2 bases from V and 7 bases from J, with 18 bases in between. CDR1 and CDR2 from the germline V gene are SGHVS and FNYEAQ. CDR3 length: 16 residues. CDR3 sequence reads: CASSLPPGTSGNEQFF. The CDR3 DNA reads TGTGCCAGCAGCTTACCCCCCGGAACCTCGGGGAATGAGCAGTTCTTC.

The chain has TRBV7-3 and TRBJ2-1; D is uncertain. The ends were cut back, 1 base at V and 1 base at J, with 14 bases in the middle. Germline V CDR1 and CDR2: SGHTA, FQGTGA. This CDR3 spans 17 amino acids. The CDR3 here is CASSLMSARKSYNEQFF. CDR3 sequence (DNA): TGTGCCAGCAGCTTAATGAGCGCGAGGAAGTCCTACAATGAGCAGTTCTTC.

V is TRBV19 and J is TRBJ2-7; weak D call: TRBD1 (5 bases). V was shortened by 3 bases and J by 2 bases, with 14 bases between the two germline ends. The CDR3 covers 15 residues. Germline CDR1 is LNHDA and CDR2 is SQIVND (reference sequence). The CDR3 region has the DNA TGTGCCAGTAGTATCTCCACAGGATACACCTACGAGCAGTACTTC. Protein sequence: CASSISTGYTYEQYF.

The J gene is TRBJ1-1, the V gene TRBV19; 7 nucleotides align to TRBD1. The CDR3 is 15 amino acids. Germline lookup yields CDR1 LNHDA and CDR2 SQIVND (reference sequence). With 3 bases clipped from V and 4 bases from J, the junction kept 8 bases outside the gene matches. In DNA form, the CDR3 reads TGTGCCAGTAGTATGCTCTTAGACAGGGCCACTGAAGCTTTCTTT. Its protein is CASSMLLDRATEAFF.

The chain has TRBV28 and TRBJ2-3; the match to TRBD2 covers 9 bases. This CDR3 has 15 amino acids. The germline gives CDR1 MDHEN, CDR2 SYDVKM. Trimming took 1 base from V and 6 from J; bases not matched to a gene: 5. CDR3 nucleotides: TGTGCCAGCAGTTTATTTGGACTAGCGATGGATACGCAGTATTTT. Amino acids: CASSLFGLAMDTQYF.

The J gene is TRBJ2-2, the V gene TRBV7-3, with 7 positions matching TRBD1. Germline V gene sequence: CDR1 SGHTA, CDR2 FQGTGA. This CDR3 is 14 amino acids long. The ends lost 5 bases at V and 4 bases at J; junction bases unmatched: 4. This chain's CDR3 is CASSLTGSTGELFF. CDR3 DNA sequence: TGTGCCAGCAGCCTGACAGGGAGCACCGGGGAGCTGTTTTTT.

The chain employs TRBV5-1 and TRBJ1-2, with a possible D match to TRBD1 (6 bases). CDR1 and CDR2 (germline): SGHRS, YFSETQ. CDR3 size: 15 residues. Trimming removed 0 bases from V and 7 bases from J, with 16 bases in between. The CDR3: CASSLESLGAGGYTF. The CDR3, as DNA: TGCGCCAGCAGCTTGGAATCTTTGGGGGCCGGTGGCTACACCTTC.

The count of this clone is one. J is TRBJ2-7 and V is TRBV5-4; tentative D call: TRBD2 (6 bases). The CDR3 runs to 14 residues. Trimming took 0 bases from V and 6 from J, leaving 13 bases between them. The germline V gene has CDR1 SGHNT and CDR2 YYREEE (reference sequence). CDR3 bases: TGTGCCAGCAGCTTGGTGGAGGGTAGCTCCGAGCAGTACTTC. Encoded protein: CASSLVEGSSEQYF.